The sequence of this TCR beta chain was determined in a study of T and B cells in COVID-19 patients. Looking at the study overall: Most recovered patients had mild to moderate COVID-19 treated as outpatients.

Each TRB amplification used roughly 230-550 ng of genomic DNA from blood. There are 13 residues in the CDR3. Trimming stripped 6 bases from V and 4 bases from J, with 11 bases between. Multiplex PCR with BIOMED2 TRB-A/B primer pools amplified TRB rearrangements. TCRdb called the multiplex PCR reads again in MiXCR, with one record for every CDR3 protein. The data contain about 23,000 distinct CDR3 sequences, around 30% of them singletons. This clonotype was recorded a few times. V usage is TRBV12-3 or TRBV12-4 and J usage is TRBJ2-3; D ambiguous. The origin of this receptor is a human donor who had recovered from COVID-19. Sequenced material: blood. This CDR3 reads CASSRPGADTQYF. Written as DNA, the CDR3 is TGTGCCAGCAGCCGCCCTGGTGCAGATACGCAGTATTTT.